The next 8 T cell receptor beta chains were all read from a single sample in a study of identical twins. TCRdb called the 5' RACE reads again in MiXCR, with one record for every CDR3 protein. The data contain 750,000 to 950,000 distinct CDR3 sequences, more than 9% of them seen just once; the ten biggest clones take up about 1.6%. This sample also belongs to another study, concerning yellow fever vaccine responses in identical twins.

The material sequenced was PBMCs. The receptors originated from a woman between 18 and 29 years old in good health.

Ten or more counts support this clonotype. The chain links TRBV11-2 to TRBJ1-2, with D perhaps TRBD1 (5 bases). The CDR3 contains 20 residues. Trimming left V 1 base short and J 0 bases short, with 24 bases between. Germline values: CDR1 SGHAT, CDR2 FQNNGV. CDR3 residues: CASSLVVGARFSMSNYGYTF. The CDR3 nucleotides read TGTGCCAGCAGCTTAGTGGTTGGGGCGAGGTTTAGTATGTCTAACTATGGCTACACCTTC.

This clonotype was detected a few times. The chain combines TRBV6-6 with TRBJ1-1; perhaps TRBD1 as D (6 bases). From germline, CDR1 is MNHNY and CDR2 SVGAGI (reference sequence). This CDR3 region has 13 residues. Trimming removed 0 bases from V and 9 bases from J, with 11 bases in between. The DNA for the CDR3 is TGTGCCAGCAGTTACTCTCCGGGACATAAAGCTTTCTTT. It yields the protein CASSYSPGHKAFF.

This clonotype was picked up a small number of times. The DNA for the CDR3 is TGCGCCAGCAGCTCGGGGGGACTAGGGGCAGATACGCAGTATTTT. It is translated as CASSSGGLGADTQYF. The genes are TRBV5-1 and TRBJ2-3, with TRBD2 matching over 8 bases. The CDR3 is made up of 15 amino acids. V lost 3 bases, J lost 4 bases, and 7 bases stayed unmatched. In germline, CDR1 is SGHRS, CDR2 YFSETQ.

This chain uses TRBV6-6 with TRBJ1-1; 8 bases are shared with TRBD1. The CDR3 consists of 13 residues. V gave up 5 bases and J gave up 7 bases; unmatched junction bases: 6. Per germline, CDR1 MNHNY and CDR2 SVGAGI (reference sequence). CDR3 residues: CASSRTGLSEAFF. Written as DNA, the CDR3 is TGTGCCAGCAGTAGGACAGGGCTGAGTGAAGCTTTCTTT.

This clonotype was picked up many times. CDR3 nucleotide sequence: TGCGCCAGCAGCTTGACTAGCGGGATTGCCTACAATGAGCAGTTCTTC. This gives the protein CASSLTSGIAYNEQFF. The V and J genes are TRBV5-1 and TRBJ2-1; TRBD2 matches at 10 bases. Germline V gene lookup returns CDR1 SGHRS and CDR2 YFSETQ. J lost 2 bases, V lost 1 base, and 3 bases had no gene match. The CDR3 is 16 residues long. The entire variable domain, with the rest obtained from reference TRBV5-1 and TRBJ2-1, is as follows: KAGVTQTPRYLIKTRGQQVTLSCSPISGHRSVSWYQQTPGQGLQFLFEYFSETQRNKGNFPGRFSGRQFSNSRSEMNVSTLELGDSALYLCASSLTSGIAYNEQFFGPGTRLTVL.

Many counts were recorded for this clonotype. The chain joins TRBV2 to TRBJ2-2, with TRBD2 matching 9 bases. The CDR3 runs 14 residues. The germline V gene encodes CDR1 SNHLY and CDR2 FYNNEI. V shed 6 bases, J shed 1 base, and the junction held 0 bases outside the gene matches. The CDR3 coding sequence is TGTGCCAGCAGGACTAGCGGGAACACCGGGGAGCTGTTTTTT. Translation: CASRTSGNTGELFF.

This clonotype turned up a few times. The V gene is TRBV4-2, the J gene TRBJ1-2; the D is unclear. This CDR3 region has 16 residues. CDR1 is LGHNA and CDR2 is YNFKEQ in the germline V gene. V was cut by 0 bases and J by 3 bases, with 14 bases left in between. In DNA form, the CDR3 reads TGTGCCAGCAGCCAAGATGTCGCAGGAAACTACTATGGCTACACCTTC. Encoded protein: CASSQDVAGNYYGYTF.

This clonotype was counted between two and nine times. The gene calls are TRBV6-5 and TRBJ2-1; D uncertain. The V gene lost 2 bases and the J gene lost 0 bases, with 11 bases spanning the gap. The CDR3 sequence is 16 residues long. The germline CDR1 and CDR2 sequences are MNHEY and SVGAGI. The CDR3 nucleotides are TGTGCCAGCAGTTACAAGGACGGAAGCTCCTACAATGAGCAGTTCTTC. Its protein product is CASSYKDGSSYNEQFF.